This is a list of T cell receptor beta chains from one sample in a study of T-cell reconstitution after alpha-beta-depleted transplantation in children. TCRdb reprocessed the PCR reads via MiXCR and lists one record per CDR3 protein. The sample consists of approximately 120,000 distinct CDR3 sequences, about 9.6% of them appearing once. The specimen was PBMCs, mostly from graft donor cells, collected 180 days after TCRalphabeta/CD19-depleted stem cell transplant. Receptors were obtained from a girl under three years old who had a stem cell transplant for combined immunodeficiency, so the T cells may come from the graft donor. Both conserved end residues are trimmed from each CDR3.

TRBV10-3	TRBJ1-5	AISEGGSNQPQH
TRBV10-3	TRBJ2-7	AISDSNRNEQY
TRBV18	TRBJ2-1	ASSPPKAEPYNEQF
TRBV6-2/TRBV6-3	TRBJ2-7	ASSYLPYEQY
TRBV6-5	TRBJ2-6	ASSYSAGAWSGANVLT
TRBV12-3/TRBV12-4	TRBJ2-5	ASSTQYAGQETQY
TRBV19	TRBJ2-3	ASETYGTDTQY
TRBV6-5	TRBJ1-6	ASSYSGLKYPPLH
TRBV10-3	TRBJ2-2	AISTRGHPGLNTGELF
TRBV7-2	TRBJ1-2	ASSLVGTVRRNYGYT
TRBV5-1	TRBJ1-4	ASSYDRRRNEKLF
TRBV5-1	TRBJ2-7	ASSANRGSLLEQY
TRBV10-3	TRBJ2-1	AISLEREREQF
TRBV7-9	TRBJ1-4	ASSSRPGHSTNEKLF
TRBV7-8	TRBJ1-2	ASSLARGNYGYT
TRBV24-1	TRBJ2-7	ATSDLRNRTNRIEQY
TRBV10-3	TRBJ2-3	AISGSGLSTDTQY
TRBV20-1	TRBJ1-5	SATDRGKQPQH
TRBV12-3/TRBV12-4	TRBJ2-7	ASSPGLAGPSYEQY